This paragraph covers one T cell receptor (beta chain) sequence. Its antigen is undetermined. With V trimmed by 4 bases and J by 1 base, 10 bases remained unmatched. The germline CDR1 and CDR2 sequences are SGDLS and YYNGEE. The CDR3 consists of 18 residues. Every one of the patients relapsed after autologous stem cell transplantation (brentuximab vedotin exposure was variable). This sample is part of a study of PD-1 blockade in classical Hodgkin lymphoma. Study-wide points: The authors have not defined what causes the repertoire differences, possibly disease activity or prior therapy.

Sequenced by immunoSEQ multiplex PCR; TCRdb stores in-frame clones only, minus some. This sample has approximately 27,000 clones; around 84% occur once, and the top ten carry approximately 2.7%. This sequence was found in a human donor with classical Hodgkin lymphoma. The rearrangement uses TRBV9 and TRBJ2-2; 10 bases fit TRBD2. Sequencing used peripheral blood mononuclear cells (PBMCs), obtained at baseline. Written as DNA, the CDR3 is TGTGCCAGCAGCCTCCGGGGTAGCGGGGGGCTGAACACCGGGGAGCTGTTTTTT. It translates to CASSLRGSGGLNTGELFF.